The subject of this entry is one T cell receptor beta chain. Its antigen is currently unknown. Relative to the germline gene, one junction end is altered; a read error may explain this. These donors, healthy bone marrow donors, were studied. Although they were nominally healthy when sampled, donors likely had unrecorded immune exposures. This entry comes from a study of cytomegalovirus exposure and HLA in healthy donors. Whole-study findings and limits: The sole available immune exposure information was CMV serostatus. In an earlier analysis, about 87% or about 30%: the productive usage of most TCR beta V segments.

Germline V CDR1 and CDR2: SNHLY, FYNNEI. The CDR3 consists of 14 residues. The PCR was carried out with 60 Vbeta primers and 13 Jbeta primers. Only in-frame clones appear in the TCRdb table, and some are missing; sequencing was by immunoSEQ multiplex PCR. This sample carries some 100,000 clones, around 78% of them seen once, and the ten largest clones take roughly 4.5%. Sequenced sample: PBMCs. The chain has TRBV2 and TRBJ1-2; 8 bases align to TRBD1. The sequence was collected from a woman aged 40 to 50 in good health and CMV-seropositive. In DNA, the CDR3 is TGTGCCAGCAACGGACAGGGATCCCCATATCGCTACCCCTTC. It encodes CASNGQGSPYRYPF.